The next 20 T cell receptor beta chains were all read from a single sample in a study of blood T cells in healthy people across ages. A second PCR of roughly 6 to 12 cycles used a sample-barcoded 5' primer and a J-beta primer mix. TCRdb re-analysed the 5' RACE reads in MiXCR, keeping a single row per CDR3 protein. The table records some 1 million distinct CDR3 sequences, 40% to 50% of them present only once. The sequencing sample was made of blood. All receptors come from a woman aged 60-75 years in good health.

The rearrangement uses TRBV18 and TRBJ2-7, with D unresolved. The CDR3 is 14 amino acids. The germline CDR1 and CDR2 sequences are KGHSH and LQKENI. V gave up 3 bases and J gave up 4 bases, with 13 bases separating them. Here the CDR3 DNA reads TGTGCCAGCTCACCTCACGTGGGTGGGTACGAGCAGTACTTC. The encoded protein is CASSPHVGGYEQYF.

V gene TRBV18 combines with J gene TRBJ2-1, with 12 bases that match TRBD2. The junction had 10 bases not matched to a gene; V was cut back by 2 bases and J by 8 bases. Germline assignment: CDR1 KGHSH and CDR2 LQKENI. This CDR3 spans 17 amino acids. The CDR3 spells CASSPAPGTSGSDEQFF. In DNA, the CDR3 is TGTGCCAGCTCACCAGCCCCCGGGACTAGCGGGTCCGATGAGCAGTTCTTC.

Of note for this clonotype: Since a much larger clone is just one base distant, this may be a read error. V gene TRBV7-2 combines with J gene TRBJ2-6; 7 positions match TRBD1. CDR1 and CDR2 (germline): SGHTA, FQGNSA. The CDR3 extends over 16 amino acids. The DNA for the CDR3 is TGTGCCAGCAGCTCGGGACAGACCTCTGGGGCCAACGCCCTGACTTTC. Amino acid sequence: CASSSGQTSGANALTF.

The rearrangement joins TRBV20-1 to TRBJ2-7, with 14 bases lining up with TRBD2. The CDR3 extends over 13 amino acids. CDR1 DFQATT and CDR2 SNEGSKA come from the germline V gene (reference sequence). The CDR3 coding sequence is TGCAGCGCCCGACTAGCGGGAGGGGGCGAGCAGTACTTC. The encoded protein is CSARLAGGGEQYF.

The chain links TRBV7-6 to TRBJ2-5, with D possibly matching TRBD2 (6 bases). This CDR3 region has 15 residues. CDR1 is SGHVS, CDR2 FNYEAQ, per germline. The germline V and J ends were trimmed by 6 bases and 5 bases, with 19 bases remaining between them. The CDR3: CASSSRGGISETQYF. The CDR3 region has the DNA TGTGCCAGCAGTTCCCGCGGAGGGATCTCCGAGACCCAGTACTTC.

The rearrangement uses TRBV6-2 or TRBV6-3 and TRBJ1-5, with D possibly being TRBD1 (6 bases). Trimming took off 7 bases at V and 3 bases at J, with 13 bases between the two ends. Germline CDR1 is MNHEY and CDR2 is SVGEGT. The CDR3 has 14 residues. The CDR3 reads CASTRGMNNQPQHF. In DNA, the CDR3 is TGTGCCAGCACTAGGGGGATGAACAATCAGCCCCAGCATTTT.

This clonotype was seen repeatedly, ten times or more. The rearrangement joins TRBV12-3 or TRBV12-4 to TRBJ2-5, with no clear D. The CDR3 totals 15 residues. Trimming removed 1 base from V and 5 bases from J, with 14 bases in between. The CDR3 DNA is TGTGCCAGCAGTTTAGAGTCCGGGCCTGGGGAGACCCAGTACTTC. Its protein product is CASSLESGPGETQYF.

This clonotype has a handful of counts. The chain has TRBV7-9 and TRBJ1-2, with TRBD1 as a possible D gene (5 bases). CDR3 size: 17 residues. From germline, CDR1 is SEHNR and CDR2 FQNEAQ (reference sequence). V was shortened by 3 bases and J by 8 bases, with 25 bases between the two germline ends. For the CDR3, the DNA is TGTGCCAGCAGCTTCCGGGACCGCTACGGGGGTAACGGGGGCTACACCTTC. It is translated as CASSFRDRYGGNGGYTF.

The gene calls are TRBV6-2 or TRBV6-3 and TRBJ2-7; 9 positions agree with TRBD1. V shed 6 bases and J 5 bases; nucleotides not matched to a gene: 8. CDR3 length: 14 residues. Per germline, CDR1 MNHEY and CDR2 SVGEGT. The CDR3 nucleotides are TGTGCCAGCAGCCAGGGACAGGGCCCCAACGAGCAGTACTTC. Its protein is CASSQGQGPNEQYF.

The chain couples TRBV6-1 to TRBJ1-2, with 7 bases fitting TRBD1. This CDR3 is 18 amino acids long. V was pared by 6 bases and J by 4 bases, with 20 bases of the junction left unmatched. Germline V gives CDR1 MNHNS, CDR2 SASEGT. CDR3 DNA sequence: TGTGCCAGCAGCCGCCGGGACAGCCCCCACCAGACGTTCTATGGCTACACCTTC. Translating it yields CASSRRDSPHQTFYGYTF.

This clonotype was counted between two and nine times. The chain combines TRBV28 with TRBJ2-4, with TRBD1 as a possible D gene (6 bases). V was cut by 5 bases and J by 2 bases, with 10 bases left in between. Germline V gives CDR1 MDHEN, CDR2 SYDVKM. The CDR3 is 14 residues long. In DNA form, the CDR3 reads TGTGCCAGCAGTCGCACAGGGACCAAAAACATTCAGTACTTC. Amino acids: CASSRTGTKNIQYF.

This clonotype turned up a few times. The chain carries TRBV20-1 and TRBJ1-5, with TRBD1 matching 9 bases. There are 18 residues in the CDR3. The germline V gene encodes CDR1 DFQATT and CDR2 SNEGSKA (reference sequence). Losses at the gene ends were 0 bases for V and 6 bases for J; bases not matched to a gene: 15. The CDR3 DNA reads TGCAGTGCTAGAGATCTTAGTCTGGGGACAGGGAAAAGTCAGCCCCAGCATTTT. Protein: CSARDLSLGTGKSQPQHF.

The CDR3, as DNA: TGTGCCAGCGGGGGGGGACAGGGGACAGATACGCAGTATTTT. As protein: CASGGGQGTDTQYF. This chain links TRBV2 with TRBJ2-3; 10 positions agree with TRBD1. The CDR3 is made up of 14 amino acids. Per germline, CDR1 SNHLY and CDR2 FYNNEI. The V gene end was trimmed by 8 bases and the J gene end by 3 bases; junction bases not matched to a gene: 5.

This sequence joins TRBV19 and TRBJ2-1, with 9 bases fitting TRBD1. The CDR3 loop spans 16 amino acids. CDR1 and CDR2 from the germline V gene are LNHDA and SQIVND (reference sequence). The V gene end was trimmed by 6 bases and the J gene end by 2 bases; junction bases not matched to a gene: 8. The CDR3 reads CASSPIGDRAYNEQFF. CDR3 DNA sequence: TGTGCCAGTAGCCCGATAGGGGACAGGGCCTACAATGAGCAGTTCTTC.

The rearrangement uses TRBV11-2 and TRBJ2-7; weak D call: TRBD1 (6 bases). The DNA matches TRBJ2-4 better at its end, which makes the J call doubtful. The CDR3 spans 17 residues. Per germline, CDR1 SGHAT and CDR2 FQNNGV. The CDR3 is CASSSDSQKLAKNIQYF. The CDR3, as DNA: TGTGCCAGCAGCTCGGACAGCCAAAAACTAGCCAAAAACATTCAGTACTTC.

This clonotype was seen ten or more times. The CDR3 loop reads CASSSRTSGNTDTQYF. The CDR3 DNA sequence: TGTGCCAGCAGCTCCAGGACTAGCGGGAACACAGATACGCAGTATTTT. The chain recombines TRBV7-8 with TRBJ2-3; 12 positions match TRBD2. The germline CDR1 and CDR2 sequences are SGHVS and FQNEAQ. This CDR3 contains 16 residues. The V segment lost 4 bases and the J segment 2 bases; nucleotides outside the gene matches: 4.

There are a few counts of this clonotype. The rearrangement uses TRBV5-1 and TRBJ2-3, with a tentative D call TRBD2 (6 bases). V lost 0 bases and J 4 bases, leaving 12 bases between the germline ends. Looked up from germline, CDR1 is SGHRS and CDR2 is YFSETQ. The CDR3 length is 15 residues. Written as DNA, the CDR3 is TGCGCCAGCAGCTTGGTCGGGAGTGGCCCAGATACGCAGTATTTT. Its translation: CASSLVGSGPDTQYF.

This clonotype was seen a few times. This chain connects TRBV2 to TRBJ2-5; D gene uncertain. This CDR3 comprises 12 residues. CDR1 is SNHLY, CDR2 FYNNEI, per germline. V was cut by 7 bases and J by 0 bases, with 6 bases left in between. The CDR3 nucleotides are TGTGCCAGCACATTAGACCAAGAGACCCAGTACTTC. Its translation is CASTLDQETQYF.

This chain joins TRBV5-1 and TRBJ2-3; D unresolved. The CDR3 has 13 residues. From germline, CDR1 is SGHRS and CDR2 YFSETQ. The ends were cut back, 1 base at V and 4 bases at J, with 7 bases in the middle. The CDR3 protein is CASSLRYADTQYF. The CDR3 coding sequence is TGCGCCAGCAGCTTGCGGTACGCAGATACGCAGTATTTT.

The chain couples TRBV28 to TRBJ1-1; 8 positions match TRBD1. Germline V gene data show CDR1 as MDHEN and CDR2 as SYDVKM. J lost 1 base, V lost 5 bases, and 6 bases had no gene match. The CDR3 extends over 15 amino acids. The CDR3 DNA is TGTGCCAGCAGTCCCAGGACAGGGAAGAACACTGAAGCTTTCTTT. Amino acids: CASSPRTGKNTEAFF. The full variable domain, its missing parts supplied by reference TRBV28 and TRBJ1-1, is DVKVTQSSRYLVKRTGEKVFLECVQDMDHENMFWYRQDPGLGLRLIYFSYDVKMKEKGDIPEGYSVSREKKERFSLILESASTNQTSMYLCASSPRTGKNTEAFFGQGTRLTVV.